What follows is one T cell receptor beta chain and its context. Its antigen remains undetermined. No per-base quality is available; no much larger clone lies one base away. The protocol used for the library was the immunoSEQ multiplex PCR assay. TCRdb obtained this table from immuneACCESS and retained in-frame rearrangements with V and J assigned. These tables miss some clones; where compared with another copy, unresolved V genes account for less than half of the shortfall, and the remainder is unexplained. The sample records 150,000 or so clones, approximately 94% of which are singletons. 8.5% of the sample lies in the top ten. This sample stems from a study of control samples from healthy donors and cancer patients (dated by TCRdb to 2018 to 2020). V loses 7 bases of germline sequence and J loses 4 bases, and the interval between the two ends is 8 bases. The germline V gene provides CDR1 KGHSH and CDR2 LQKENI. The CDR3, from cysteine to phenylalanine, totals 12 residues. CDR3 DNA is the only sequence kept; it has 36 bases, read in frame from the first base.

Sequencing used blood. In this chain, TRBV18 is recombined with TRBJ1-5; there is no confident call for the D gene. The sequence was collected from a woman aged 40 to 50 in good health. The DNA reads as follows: TGTGCCAGCTGCGAGGGAAATCAGCCCCAGCATTTT. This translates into CASCEGNQPQHF. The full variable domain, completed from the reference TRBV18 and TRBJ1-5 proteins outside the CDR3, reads NAGVMQNPRHLVRRRGQEARLRCSPMKGHSHVYWYRQLPEEGLKFMVYLQKENIIDESGMPKERFSAEFPKEGPSILRIQQVVRGDSAAYFCASCEGNQPQHFGDGTRLSIL.